This TCR beta chain derives from a study of preoperative IRX-2 immunotherapy in early breast cancer. Treatment described: preoperative locoregional IRX-2 cytokine immunotherapy. Patients received preoperative, locoregional IRX-2 cytokine immunotherapy in a phase Ib study. This CDR3 has 15 residues. CDR1 SGHVT and CDR2 SQSDAQ come from the germline V gene. Trimming stripped 1 base from V and 5 bases from J, with 14 bases between. Only in-frame clones appear in the TCRdb table, and some are missing; sequencing was by immunoSEQ multiplex PCR. The top ten hold 2% to 2.5% of the sample, which has roughly 93,000 clones, 80% to 90% seen once.

V and J are TRBV7-4 and TRBJ1-1; maybe TRBD1 (5 bases). The sequence derives from a human donor with breast cancer. Material: tumor tissue, obtained after IRX-2 immunotherapy. The DNA for the CDR3 is TGTGCCAGCAGCTTAGATGCAGGCGGGACGACTGAAGCTTTCTTT. Its protein is CASSLDAGGTTEAFF.